The 3 T cell receptor beta chains given below trace back to one sample, sequenced in a study of T cells in Graves' hyperthyroidism and ophthalmopathy. The TCR beta CDR3 regions underwent amplification using RNA transcripts as the source. RT-PCR in the first round (using the HTBI primer set) targeted the TCR CDR3. TCRdb redid the calling of the multiplex PCR reads with MiXCR, one entry per CDR3 protein. The profile shows tens of thousands of distinct CDR3 sequences, about 53% of them singletons. Sequenced: blood. The receptors shown here come from a woman in her sixties or seventies with Graves' ophthalmopathy.

By its share, this clonotype is medium-sized. This chain joins TRBV10-3 and TRBJ2-1; possibly TRBD1 for D (7 bases). CDR1 and CDR2 from the germline V gene are ENHRY and SYGVKD. The CDR3 consists of 14 residues. Trimming stripped 7 bases from V and 5 bases from J, with 15 bases between. CDR3 sequence: CAITARGDHNEQFF. In DNA, the CDR3 is TGTGCCATCACGGCCAGGGGGGATCACAATGAGCAGTTCTTC.

This clonotype has just a few counts. This chain uses TRBV18 with TRBJ2-1; D is uncertain. The CDR3 is 17 residues long. V lost 4 bases, J lost 1 base, and 17 bases lay in between. The germline gives CDR1 KGHSH, CDR2 LQKENI. In DNA form, the CDR3 reads TGTGCCAGCTCACTCCTCACCAAATCTCATTCCTACAATGAGCAGTTCTTC. Protein: CASSLLTKSHSYNEQFF. Complete variable domain (other parts from reference TRBV18 and TRBJ2-1): NAGVMQNPRHLVRRRGQEARLRCSPMKGHSHVYWYRQLPEEGLKFMVYLQKENIIDESGMPKERFSAEFPKEGPSILRIQQVVRGDSAAYFCASSLLTKSHSYNEQFFGPGTRLTVL.

J is TRBJ2-7 and V is TRBV6-5; the D is unclear. V shed 4 bases and J shed 2 bases, with 6 bases lying between them. Germline CDR1 and CDR2: MNHEY and SVGAGI. The CDR3 consists of 12 residues. The CDR3 DNA is TGTGCCAGCAGTTTGGCCCCCTACGAGCAGTACTTC. The encoded protein is CASSLAPYEQYF.